The 26 T cell receptor beta chains below all came from one sample that was sequenced in a study of blood T cell repertoires in COVID-19. Sequencing used immunoSEQ multiplex PCR; TCRdb keeps in-frame clones, though not all of them. The data contain roughly 59,000 clones, around 83% of them singletons. Sequenced: peripheral blood. These receptors were taken from a human donor in a cohort sampled during active COVID-19.

This chain links TRBV3-1 (or the pseudogene TRBV3-2) with TRBJ1-1; the D gene is possibly TRBD1 (6 bases). CDR1 LGHDT and CDR2 YNNKEL come from the germline V gene (reference sequence). The CDR3 spans 11 residues. V was cut by 5 bases and J by 11 bases, with 12 bases left in between. The CDR3 DNA follows: TGTGCCAGCAGCAGGGGGTCGGGGGCTTTCTTT. Translation: CASSRGSGAFF.

This sequence joins TRBV11-2 and TRBJ2-7, with TRBD2 matching 11 bases. The germline CDR1 and CDR2 sequences are SGHAT and FQNNGV. This CDR3 is built from 16 residues. The junction had 7 bases not matched to a gene; V was cut back by 3 bases and J by 3 bases. The CDR3 DNA reads as TGTGCCAGCAGCTTGACCTTTAGCGGGGGGGTCTACGAGCAGTACTTC. It codes for CASSLTFSGGVYEQYF.

This clone was found a few times. The chain employs TRBV3-1 (or the pseudogene TRBV3-2) and TRBJ1-1, with no clear D. Looked up from germline, CDR1 is LGHDT and CDR2 is YNNKEL (reference sequence). The CDR3 covers 21 residues. The V gene lost 1 base and the J gene lost 4 bases, with 31 bases spanning the gap. In DNA, the CDR3 is TGTGCCAGCAGCCAAGCCAGACCGGGAGCCATGGACCCAATGAAACTCACTGAAGCTTTCTTT. It yields the protein CASSQARPGAMDPMKLTEAFF.

The J gene is TRBJ2-2, the V gene TRBV11-3, with unresolved D. The CDR3 runs 12 residues. Per germline, CDR1 SGHNT and CDR2 YENEEA. V lost 5 bases and J lost 2, with 3 bases in between. CDR3 protein: CASSTNTGELFF. The CDR3, as DNA: TGTGCCAGCAGCACTAACACCGGGGAGCTGTTTTTT.

The chain couples TRBV11-1 to TRBJ2-2, with TRBD1 matching 11 bases. This CDR3 region has 15 residues. The J segment lost 6 bases and the V segment lost 5 bases, leaving 5 bases of the junction unmatched. CDR1 is SGHAT, CDR2 FQDESV, per germline (reference sequence). The CDR3 loop is CASSEDRGRPGELFF. The CDR3 bases are TGTGCCAGCAGCGAGGACAGGGGGCGACCCGGGGAGCTGTTTTTT.

This chain joins TRBV7-9 and TRBJ1-1; a possible D gene is TRBD1 (5 bases). V lost 5 bases and J 10 bases, leaving 17 bases between the germline ends. Germline values: CDR1 SEHNR, CDR2 FQNEAQ (reference sequence). The CDR3 covers 13 residues. The CDR3 reads CASSPGGKPAAFF. CDR3 in DNA: TGTGCCAGCAGCCCGGGGGGGAAGCCTGCAGCTTTCTTT.

This sequence joins TRBV21-1 and TRBJ2-1; the table assigns TRBD1, which was not confirmed against the DNA. TRBV21-1 is a pseudogene. CDR3 length: 16 residues. The CDR3 is CASTQKGDRVYNEQFF. The CDR3 DNA follows: TGTGCCAGCACCCAAAAGGGGGACAGGGTCTACAATGAGCAGTTCTTC.

The J gene is TRBJ1-1, the V gene TRBV19; 7 bases line up with TRBD1. The CDR3 consists of 13 residues. V shed 3 bases, J shed 8 bases, and the junction held 6 bases outside the gene matches. CDR1 and CDR2 from the germline V gene are LNHDA and SQIVND (reference sequence). Here the CDR3 reads CASSMEGGREAFF. CDR3 in DNA: TGTGCCAGTAGTATGGAAGGGGGCCGGGAAGCTTTCTTT.

The V call is TRBV28, the J call TRBJ1-2, with D tentatively TRBD1 (5 bases). CDR1 and CDR2 (germline): MDHEN, SYDVKM. V was cut by 4 bases and J by 12 bases, with 18 bases left in between. CDR3 length: 13 residues. The CDR3 coding sequence is TGTGCCAGCAGTTCCCGGCGGCAGGGATTCGACACCTTC. As protein: CASSSRRQGFDTF.

The genes are TRBV5-1 and TRBJ2-1; TRBD2 agrees at 7 bases. V was clipped by 0 bases and J by 0 bases; unmatched bases: 6. This CDR3 contains 17 residues. The germline V gene has CDR1 SGHRS and CDR2 YFSETQ. CDR3 sequence (DNA): TGCGCCAGCAGCTTGGTCCCAGCGGGAAGCTCCTACAATGAGCAGTTCTTC. Amino acids: CASSLVPAGSSYNEQFF.

The chain joins TRBV5-1 to TRBJ2-2, with 9 bases matching TRBD1. The CDR3 is 15 amino acids. Germline trimming cut 4 bases from V and 5 bases from J; bases unmatched to any gene: 6. Germline loops: CDR1 SGHRS, CDR2 YFSETQ. CDR3 bases: TGCGCCAGCAGCATACAGGGGGCGCTAACCGGGGAGCTGTTTTTT. Its translation is CASSIQGALTGELFF.

The V call is TRBV2, the J call TRBJ2-3; 13 bases are shared with TRBD2. The CDR3 covers 16 residues. Germline CDR1 reads SNHLY; CDR2 reads FYNNEI. Trimming cost V 2 bases and J 8 bases; bases outside gene matches: 7. CDR3 protein: CASSETSGRARPTQYF. DNA of the CDR3: TGTGCCAGCAGTGAAACTAGCGGGAGGGCTCGGCCTACGCAGTATTTT.

This clone was seen only once. This chain uses TRBV5-1 with TRBJ1-6, with TRBD1 matching 7 bases. The CDR3 runs to 14 residues. Trimming cost V 4 bases and J 6 bases; bases outside gene matches: 4. In germline, CDR1 is SGHRS, CDR2 YFSETQ. The CDR3 DNA sequence: TGCGCCAGCAGCCGCTGGGACAGTAATTCACCCCTCCACTTT. Amino acid sequence: CASSRWDSNSPLHF.

Only a few counts were recorded for this clone. Other nucleotide sequences in the sample specify the same CDR3. The chain couples TRBV27 to TRBJ2-7; 9 bases match TRBD2. The length of the CDR3 is 15 residues. The germline gives CDR1 MNHEY, CDR2 SMNVEV (reference sequence). V shed 8 bases, J shed 5 bases, and the junction held 13 bases outside the gene matches. The CDR3 bases are TGTGCCAGCCGCCGAGGCGGCGGGGGGGCCCACGAGCAGTACTTC. Its translation: CASRRGGGGAHEQYF.

The sample holds one count of this clone. The chain employs TRBV24-1 and TRBJ2-2; TRBD1 matches at 9 bases. In germline, CDR1 is KGHDR, CDR2 SFDVKD. V trimming: 5 bases; J trimming: 1 base; junction bases outside the gene matches: 7. The CDR3 spans 17 residues. The CDR3 sequence is CATSATGQGQNTGELFF. The CDR3 DNA sequence: TGTGCCACCAGTGCCACCGGACAGGGGCAGAACACCGGGGAGCTGTTTTTT.

The rearrangement uses TRBV3-1 (or the pseudogene TRBV3-2) and TRBJ1-3; no clear D gene. The CDR3 is 17 residues long. V was clipped by 1 base and J by 0 bases, with 13 bases between them. The germline V gene has CDR1 LGHDT and CDR2 YNNKEL (reference sequence). The CDR3 is CASSQVSPRSSGNTIYF. CDR3 bases: TGTGCCAGCAGCCAAGTATCACCACGGAGCTCTGGAAACACCATATATTTT.

The chain employs TRBV10-3 and TRBJ1-5, with a possible D match to TRBD1 (6 bases). The germline gives CDR1 ENHRY, CDR2 SYGVKD. V was clipped by 1 base and J by 3 bases, with 13 bases between them. The length of the CDR3 is 16 residues. The CDR3: CAISELGQRFNQPQHF. The CDR3 region has the DNA TGTGCCATCAGTGAGTTAGGACAGAGATTCAATCAGCCCCAGCATTTT.

The chain recombines TRBV4-1 with TRBJ2-5, with 16 bases fitting TRBD2. CDR1 MGHRA and CDR2 YSYEKL come from the germline V gene. V dropped 4 bases and J dropped 1; count of bases not matched to a gene: 9. The CDR3 consists of 19 residues. The CDR3 here is CASSRAGTSGGAPQETQYF. CDR3 DNA: TGCGCCAGCAGCCGAGCCGGGACTAGCGGGGGGGCCCCCCAAGAGACCCAGTACTTC.

V and J are TRBV20-1 and TRBJ2-5, with TRBD2 as a possible D gene (5 bases). Per the germline V gene, CDR1 is DFQATT and CDR2 is SNEGSKA (reference sequence). The ends were cut back, 7 bases at V and 4 bases at J, with 10 bases in the middle. The CDR3 totals 11 residues. DNA of the CDR3: TGCAGTGGGTCCCGGGGAGAGACCCAGTACTTC. Amino acid sequence: CSGSRGETQYF.

The genes are TRBV28 and TRBJ1-5; D is undetermined. With 2 bases removed from V and 10 bases from J, the gap between germline ends came to 12 bases. The CDR3 has 13 amino acids. Germline V gives CDR1 MDHEN, CDR2 SYDVKM. The CDR3 region is CASSLIPYSPQHF. For the CDR3, the DNA is TGTGCCAGCAGTTTAATCCCTTACAGCCCCCAGCATTTT.

The chain carries TRBV5-4 and TRBJ2-7; the D is unclear. The CDR3 has 15 residues. Trimming left V 0 bases short and J 0 bases short, with 10 bases between. Germline CDR1 SGHNT, CDR2 YYREEE (reference sequence). Here the CDR3 reads CASSLGVRSSYEQYF. The CDR3 DNA sequence: TGTGCCAGCAGCTTGGGGGTAAGGAGCTCCTACGAGCAGTACTTC.

This clone was counted between two and nine times. The rearrangement uses TRBV6-1 and TRBJ2-2; D is undetermined. Deletions cut 3 bases from V and 4 bases from J, with 12 bases between. CDR1 is MNHNS and CDR2 is SASEGT in the germline V gene. This CDR3 is 15 amino acids long. CDR3 DNA sequence: TGTGCCAGCAGTGATGAGATTTCGGGCACCGGGGAGCTGTTTTTT. Translation: CASSDEISGTGELFF.

This chain links TRBV5-1 with TRBJ2-7; a possible D gene is TRBD1 (6 bases). CDR3 size: 14 residues. Germline V gene sequence: CDR1 SGHRS, CDR2 YFSETQ. The ends were cut back, 4 bases at V and 6 bases at J, with 17 bases in the middle. CDR3 sequence: CASSPQGIGVEQYF. Here the CDR3 DNA reads TGCGCCAGCAGCCCCCAGGGGATAGGGGTCGAGCAGTACTTC. The full variable domain, in which reference TRBV5-1 and TRBJ2-7 provide the parts outside the CDR3, is KAGVTQTPRYLIKTRGQQVTLSCSPISGHRSVSWYQQTPGQGLQFLFEYFSETQRNKGNFPGRFSGRQFSNSRSEMNVSTLELGDSALYLCASSPQGIGVEQYFGPGTRLTVT.

V usage is TRBV3-1 (or the pseudogene TRBV3-2) and J usage is TRBJ2-3, with D hard to call. The CDR3 length is 15 residues. Germline CDR1 reads LGHDT; CDR2 reads YNNKEL (reference sequence). Trimming took 1 base from V and 2 from J, leaving 10 bases between them. The chain's CDR3 is CASSQGLLVTDTQYF. CDR3 bases: TGTGCCAGCAGCCAAGGGCTCCTCGTCACAGATACGCAGTATTTT.

This clone has just a few counts. The J gene is TRBJ2-3, the V gene TRBV11-2, with D perhaps matching TRBD2 (6 bases). CDR1 and CDR2 (germline): SGHAT, FQNNGV. The CDR3 consists of 15 residues. V lost 0 bases, J lost 8 bases, and 15 bases lay in between. The CDR3 is CASSLDPGTFSTQYF. The CDR3 DNA reads as TGTGCCAGCAGCTTAGATCCCGGGACTTTCTCTACGCAGTATTTT.

The V and J genes are TRBV12-5 and TRBJ1-2; perhaps TRBD1 as D (5 bases). Germline V gene data show CDR1 as LGHNT and CDR2 as FRNRAP. The ends were cut back, 7 bases at V and 5 bases at J, with 11 bases in the middle. There are 12 residues in the CDR3. The CDR3 sequence: CASARGVYGYTF. The DNA of the CDR3 is TGTGCTAGTGCCCGGGGGGTGTATGGCTACACCTTC.